This paragraph reports one TCR beta chain. The data are from a study of technical replicates of blood from a few donors. Only in-frame clones appear in the TCRdb table, and some are missing; sequencing was by immunoSEQ multiplex PCR. The repertoire holds some 100,000 clones, 96% seen once, with over 0.2% in the top ten. The CDR3 sequence is 14 residues long. V dropped 2 bases and J dropped 4; count of bases not matched to a gene: 4. Germline V CDR1 and CDR2: MDHEN, SYDVKM. The TCR comes from a human donor in good health. The sequencing input was T cells isolated from PBMCs. The chain uses TRBV28 and TRBJ1-2; 7 nucleotides align to TRBD1. Written as DNA, the CDR3 is TGTGCCAGCAGTTTACAGGGGGTACGCTATGGCTACACCTTC. Encoded protein: CASSLQGVRYGYTF.